The source of this TCR beta chain is a study of regulatory T cells in long-lasting Graves disease. The study's findings and limits: New patients shared fewer public clonotypes (roughly 910) than persistent patients did (approximately 3,000). Among samples with persistent disease, TRBV28, TRBJ1-2 and TRBJ2-5 were favored.

Time point: newly diagnosed GD, antithyroid drugs for less than 3 months. TCR sequences were obtained from RNA taken from PBMCs. This clonotype occurred a few times. The antigen remains unidentified. Building the TCR beta libraries relied on iRepertoire HTBI primers, and CDR3 regions underwent Arm-PCR. Authors' data handling: The identification of about 68 TRBV and roughly 14 TRBJ segments was made across samples. One entry per CDR3 protein, called by TCRdb with MiXCR from the multiplex PCR reads. The V and J calls reflect TCRdb's pipeline rather than the authors' work. The sample carries over 200,000 distinct CDR3 sequences, about 18% recorded once. After removal of 6 bases from V and 9 bases from J, the junction contained 17 bases not matched to a gene. There are 16 residues in the CDR3.

The receptor was isolated from a female donor with Graves disease. This sample comprised peripheral blood mononuclear cells (PBMCs), obtained at new diagnosis, from a patient treated with antithyroid drugs. This chain uses TRBV12-3 or TRBV12-4 with TRBJ2-1, with TRBD2 matching over 7 bases. CDR3 sequence: CASSRRSRELFGEQFF. The DNA for the CDR3 is TGTGCCAGCAGCCGACGCTCGCGGGAGCTGTTCGGTGAGCAGTTCTTC.